This is a list of T cell receptor beta chains from one sample in a study of pediatric ulcerative colitis. This table comes from immunoSEQ multiplex PCR, and its TCRdb copy is limited to in-frame clones, with some not included. Among about 12,000 clones, roughly three quarters were seen once, and the ten largest hold roughly 4.5%. The sample consisted of gut tissue. These receptors originate from a boy younger than 18 who was a control in a study of pediatric ulcerative colitis. Both conserved end residues are part of each CDR3. D genes are given only for firm matches. Rows may omit the clone size; those that give it use once, few, many or a size class.

J gene: TRBJ2-1; CDR3 length: 14; D gene: TRBD2; V gene: TRBV5-1; clone size: .; CDR3 protein: CASGTSGTYNEQFF; CDR3 DNA: TGCGCCAGCGGAACTAGCGGGACCTACAATGAGCAGTTCTTC
J gene: TRBJ2-4; CDR3 length: 18; D gene: TRBD2; V gene: TRBV7-8; clone size: .; CDR3 protein: CASSQSAGGERSKNIQYF; CDR3 DNA: TGTGCCAGCAGCCAATCAGCCGGGGGGGAGAGATCCAAAAACATTCAGTACTTC
J gene: TRBJ1-1; CDR3 length: 17; D gene: .; V gene: TRBV5-1; clone size: .; CDR3 protein: CASSLEGSGGVNTEAFF; CDR3 DNA: TGCGCCAGCAGCTTGGAGGGCTCCGGGGGTGTGAACACTGAAGCTTTCTTT
J gene: TRBJ2-5; CDR3 length: 11; D gene: .; V gene: TRBV25-1; clone size: .; CDR3 protein: CASSGRETQYF; CDR3 DNA: TGTGCCAGCAGTGGCAGGGAGACCCAGTACTTC
J gene: TRBJ2-3; CDR3 length: 14; D gene: .; V gene: TRBV6-4; clone size: .; CDR3 protein: CASSGGSGTDTQYF; CDR3 DNA: TGTGCCAGCAGTGGAGGATCTGGCACAGATACGCAGTATTTT
J gene: TRBJ2-1; CDR3 length: 16; D gene: .; V gene: TRBV1; clone size: .; CDR3 protein: CTSSQVTAGGYNEQFF; CDR3 DNA: TGCACCAGCAGCCAAGTAACAGCGGGAGGCTACAATGAGCAGTTCTTC
J gene: TRBJ2-3; CDR3 length: 19; D gene: .; V gene: TRBV11-2; clone size: few; CDR3 protein: CASSLVGSPSSWRPDTQYF; CDR3 DNA: TGTGCCAGCAGCTTAGTCGGGAGCCCCAGCTCCTGGCGGCCAGATACGCAGTATTTT
J gene: TRBJ2-2; CDR3 length: 16; D gene: TRBD2; V gene: TRBV5-1; clone size: .; CDR3 protein: CASSFGAGANTGELFF; CDR3 DNA: TGCGCCAGCAGCTTTGGCGCGGGAGCTAACACCGGGGAGCTGTTTTTT
J gene: TRBJ1-1; CDR3 length: 14; D gene: .; V gene: TRBV2; clone size: .; CDR3 protein: CASTPQAGNTEAFF; CDR3 DNA: TGTGCCAGCACCCCCCAGGCGGGGAACACTGAAGCTTTCTTT
J gene: TRBJ1-1; CDR3 length: 14; D gene: .; V gene: TRBV5-1; clone size: .; CDR3 protein: CASSFTGGPSEAFF; CDR3 DNA: TGCGCCAGCAGCTTCACAGGCGGGCCTTCTGAAGCTTTCTTT
J gene: TRBJ2-7; CDR3 length: 14; D gene: .; V gene: TRBV4-2; clone size: large; CDR3 protein: CASNQGGGGDEQYF; CDR3 DNA: TGTGCCAGCAACCAGGGGGGTGGGGGCGACGAGCAGTACTTC
J gene: TRBJ2-7; CDR3 length: 13; D gene: .; V gene: TRBV10-1; clone size: .; CDR3 protein: CASSGKGAHEQYF; CDR3 DNA: TGCGCCAGCAGTGGAAAAGGGGCCCACGAGCAGTACTTC
J gene: TRBJ2-7; CDR3 length: 15; D gene: TRBD2; V gene: TRBV7-2; clone size: .; CDR3 protein: CASSLGALAGDPQYF; CDR3 DNA: TGTGCCAGCAGCTTAGGGGCCCTAGCGGGAGATCCGCAGTACTTC
J gene: TRBJ2-1; CDR3 length: 15; D gene: TRBD1; V gene: TRBV11-3; clone size: .; CDR3 protein: CASSTRQGSSNEQFF; CDR3 DNA: TGTGCCAGCAGCACAAGACAGGGTTCGAGCAATGAGCAGTTCTTC
J gene: TRBJ2-6; CDR3 length: 15; D gene: .; V gene: TRBV7-8; clone size: .; CDR3 protein: CASSLMGAGANVLTF; CDR3 DNA: TGTGCCAGCAGCTTGATGGGAGCTGGGGCCAACGTCCTGACTTTC
J gene: TRBJ2-7; CDR3 length: 14; D gene: .; V gene: TRBV30; clone size: .; CDR3 protein: CAWKGVVVPYEQYF; CDR3 DNA: TGTGCCTGGAAAGGGGTAGTAGTCCCCTACGAGCAGTACTTC
J gene: TRBJ1-5; CDR3 length: 15; D gene: TRBD1; V gene: TRBV12-5; clone size: .; CDR3 protein: CASGTPTGGKQPQHF; CDR3 DNA: TGTGCTAGTGGTACCCCGACAGGGGGCAAGCAGCCCCAGCATTTT
J gene: TRBJ2-5; CDR3 length: 15; D gene: .; V gene: TRBV6-1; clone size: .; CDR3 protein: CASSEVVRRLETQYF; CDR3 DNA: TGTGCCAGCAGTGAAGTGGTCCGGCGGTTAGAGACCCAGTACTTC
J gene: TRBJ1-1; CDR3 length: 11; D gene: .; V gene: TRBV11-2; clone size: .; CDR3 protein: CASSYPTEAFF; CDR3 DNA: TGTGCCAGCAGCTACCCGACGGAAGCTTTCTTT
J gene: TRBJ2-1; CDR3 length: 17; D gene: TRBD1; V gene: TRBV11-3; clone size: .; CDR3 protein: CASSSRQGFGAYNEQFF; CDR3 DNA: TGTGCCAGCAGCTCTCGACAGGGATTTGGGGCCTACAATGAGCAGTTCTTC
J gene: TRBJ1-2; CDR3 length: 15; D gene: TRBD1; V gene: TRBV6-6; clone size: .; CDR3 protein: CASSSTLTGNLGYTF; CDR3 DNA: TGTGCCAGCAGTTCTACCCTGACAGGGAACTTGGGCTACACCTTC
J gene: TRBJ2-1; CDR3 length: 14; D gene: TRBD1; V gene: TRBV27; clone size: .; CDR3 protein: CASSRDRSYNEQFF; CDR3 DNA: TGTGCCAGCAGCCGGGACAGGTCCTACAATGAGCAGTTCTTC
J gene: TRBJ1-5; CDR3 length: 13; D gene: .; V gene: TRBV27; clone size: .; CDR3 protein: CASSLASGQPQHF; CDR3 DNA: TGTGCCAGCAGTTTAGCTTCAGGTCAGCCCCAGCATTTT
J gene: TRBJ1-2; CDR3 length: 17; D gene: TRBD1; V gene: TRBV30; clone size: few; CDR3 protein: CAWSIQTGTGGGYGYTF; CDR3 DNA: TGTGCCTGGAGTATACAAACCGGGACAGGGGGCGGCTATGGCTACACCTTC
J gene: TRBJ2-3; CDR3 length: 18; D gene: TRBD2; V gene: TRBV4-2; clone size: once; CDR3 protein: CASSQVRSAGDTTDTQYF; CDR3 DNA: TGTGCCAGCAGCCAAGTAAGGTCGGCGGGAGATACCACAGATACGCAGTATTTT
J gene: TRBJ2-3; CDR3 length: 15; D gene: TRBD2; V gene: TRBV5-1; clone size: .; CDR3 protein: CASSLAAGAPDTQYF; CDR3 DNA: TGCGCCAGCAGCTTGGCAGCGGGAGCCCCAGATACGCAGTATTTT
J gene: TRBJ1-2; CDR3 length: 14; D gene: .; V gene: TRBV29-1; clone size: .; CDR3 protein: CSVEGSGAATGYTF; CDR3 DNA: TGCAGCGTTGAAGGGTCGGGAGCCGCGACAGGCTACACCTTC
J gene: TRBJ2-3; CDR3 length: 15; D gene: .; V gene: TRBV5-6; clone size: .; CDR3 protein: CASSLRGPGTDTQYF; CDR3 DNA: TGTGCCAGCAGCTTGAGAGGGCCGGGCACAGATACGCAGTATTTT
J gene: TRBJ1-1; CDR3 length: 15; D gene: .; V gene: TRBV9; clone size: once; CDR3 protein: CASSTFGTGNTEAFF; CDR3 DNA: TGTGCCAGCAGTACCTTTGGGACGGGTAACACTGAAGCTTTCTTT